The rows below give T cell receptor beta chains drawn from one sample of a study of T cell clones after liver transplantation. Repertoires were generated with immunoSEQ multiplex PCR, while TCRdb's copy carries only in-frame clones and drops some. The sample has approximately 25,000 clones, over 55% seen once. The sequenced sample was CD4+ T cells from blood, obtained before liver transplant. The origin of the receptors is a human donor who received a liver transplant. CDR3s include the opening cysteine and the closing phenylalanine or tryptophan.

j_call v_call cdr3_aa
TRBJ1-3 TRBV7-6 CASSLEGRAGGHSGNTIYF
TRBJ2-1 TRBV6-6 CASSYSGGANYNEQFF
TRBJ1-2 TRBV19 CASSIAPKGNYGYTF
TRBJ2-7 TRBV2 CASGSGYEQYF
TRBJ1-2 TRBV5-8 CASSLGSLSNYGYTF
TRBJ1-4 TRBV14 CASSPWGPGEKLFF
TRBJ1-1 TRBV19 CASSRDRGGNTEAFF
TRBJ2-5 TRBV5-4 CASSWSQETQYF
TRBJ2-3 TRBV7-9 CASSPKGPDTQYF
TRBJ2-7 TRBV13 CASSSWAGEQYF
TRBJ2-3 TRBV2 CASRAYTSGGLADTQYF
TRBJ2-3 TRBV9 CASSGGVGTDTQYF
TRBJ1-5 TRBV19 CASRDQGTGQPQHF
TRBJ2-5 TRBV11-3 CASSRDSRGETQYF
TRBJ2-5 TRBV7-2 CASSPSWLEETQYF
TRBJ1-4 TRBV6-1 CASEEGGPNEKLFF
TRBJ2-1 TRBV6-5 CASRQLLEVSWFF
TRBJ1-1 TRBV15 CATSRDGTAFF
TRBJ1-1 TRBV19 CASSMGDRRATEAFF
TRBJ2-1 TRBV30 CAWTDGTGNNEQFF
TRBJ1-5 TRBV5-6 CASSSTGQPQHF
TRBJ1-5 TRBV5-1 CASSLDGDSNQPQHF
TRBJ1-5 TRBV28 CASSLGLAGESQPQHF
TRBJ1-1 TRBV30 CAWSGGQLRLNTEAFF
TRBJ1-5 TRBV30 CAWGQAFNQPQHF
TRBJ2-6 TRBV2 CASSHRDSGANVLTF
TRBJ2-1 TRBV13 CASSISGTSRYEQFF